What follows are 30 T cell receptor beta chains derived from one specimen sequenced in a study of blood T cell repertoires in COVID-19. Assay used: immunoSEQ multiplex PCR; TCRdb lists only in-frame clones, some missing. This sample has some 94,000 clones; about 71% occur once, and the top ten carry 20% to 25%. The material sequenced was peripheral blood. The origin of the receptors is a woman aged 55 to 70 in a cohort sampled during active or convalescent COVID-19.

CDR3 sequence (DNA): TGCGCCAGCAGCATTGACGGGAAAAATGGCTACACCTTC. Residues: CASSIDGKNGYTF. This chain uses TRBV5-1 with TRBJ1-2; no clear D gene. This CDR3 contains 13 residues. Germline CDR1 is SGHRS and CDR2 is YFSETQ. The V gene lost 4 bases and the J gene lost 6 bases, with 13 bases spanning the gap.

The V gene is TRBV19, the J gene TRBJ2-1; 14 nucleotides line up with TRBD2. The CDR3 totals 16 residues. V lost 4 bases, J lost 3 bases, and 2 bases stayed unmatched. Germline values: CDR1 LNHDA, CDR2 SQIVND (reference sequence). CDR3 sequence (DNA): TGTGCCAGTAGTAGGGGGACTAGCGGGGGCTACAATGAGCAGTTCTTC. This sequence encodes CASSRGTSGGYNEQFF.

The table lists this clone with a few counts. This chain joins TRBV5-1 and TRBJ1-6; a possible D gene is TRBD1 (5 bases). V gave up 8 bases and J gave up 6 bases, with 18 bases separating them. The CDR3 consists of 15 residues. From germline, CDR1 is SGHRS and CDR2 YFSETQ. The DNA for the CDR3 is TGCGCCAGTCGCGGGACTCACCGCGTTAATTCACCCCTCCACTTT. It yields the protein CASRGTHRVNSPLHF.

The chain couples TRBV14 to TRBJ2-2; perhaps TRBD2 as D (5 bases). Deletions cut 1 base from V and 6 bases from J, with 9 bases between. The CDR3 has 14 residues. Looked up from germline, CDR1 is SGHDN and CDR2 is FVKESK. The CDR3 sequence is CASSQVRVSGELFF. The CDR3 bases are TGTGCCAGCAGCCAAGTGAGGGTTTCCGGGGAGCTGTTTTTT.

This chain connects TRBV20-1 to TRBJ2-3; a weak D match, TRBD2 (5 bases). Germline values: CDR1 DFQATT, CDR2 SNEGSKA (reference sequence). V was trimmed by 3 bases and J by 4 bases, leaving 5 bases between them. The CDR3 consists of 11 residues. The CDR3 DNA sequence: TGCAGTGCTAGGAGGGCAGATACGCAGTATTTT. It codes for CSARRADTQYF.

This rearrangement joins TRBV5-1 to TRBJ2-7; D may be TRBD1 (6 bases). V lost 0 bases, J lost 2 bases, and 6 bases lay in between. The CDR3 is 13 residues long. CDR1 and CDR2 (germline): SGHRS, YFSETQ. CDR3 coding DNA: TGCGCCAGCAGCTTGGACAGGGCCTACGAGCAGTACTTC. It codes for CASSLDRAYEQYF. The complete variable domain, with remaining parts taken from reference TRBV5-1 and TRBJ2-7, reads KAGVTQTPRYLIKTRGQQVTLSCSPISGHRSVSWYQQTPGQGLQFLFEYFSETQRNKGNFPGRFSGRQFSNSRSEMNVSTLELGDSALYLCASSLDRAYEQYFGPGTRLTVT.

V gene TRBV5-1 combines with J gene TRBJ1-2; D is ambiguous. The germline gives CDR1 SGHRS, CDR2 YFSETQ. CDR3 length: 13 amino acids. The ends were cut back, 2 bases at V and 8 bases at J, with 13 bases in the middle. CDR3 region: CASSFRERYGYTF. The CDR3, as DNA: TGCGCCAGCAGCTTTCGGGAACGGTACGGCTACACCTTC.

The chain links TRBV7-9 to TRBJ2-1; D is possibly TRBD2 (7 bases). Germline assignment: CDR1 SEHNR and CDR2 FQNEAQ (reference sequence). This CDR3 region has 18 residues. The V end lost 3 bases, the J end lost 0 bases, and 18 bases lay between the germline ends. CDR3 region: CASSFAGAKDSSYNEQFF. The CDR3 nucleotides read TGTGCCAGCAGCTTTGCGGGGGCCAAGGACAGCTCCTACAATGAGCAGTTCTTC. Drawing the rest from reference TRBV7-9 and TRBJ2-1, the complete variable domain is DTGVSQNPRHKITKRGQNVTFRCDPISEHNRLYWYRQTLGQGPEFLTYFQNEAQLEKSRLLSDRFSAERPKGSFSTLEIQRTEQGDSAMYLCASSFAGAKDSSYNEQFFGPGTRLTVL.

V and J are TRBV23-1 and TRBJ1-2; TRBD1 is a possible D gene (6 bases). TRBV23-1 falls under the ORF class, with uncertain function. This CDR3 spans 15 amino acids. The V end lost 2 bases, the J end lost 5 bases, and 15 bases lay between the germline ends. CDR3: CASSQGRWTVYGYTF. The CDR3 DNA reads TGCGCCAGCAGTCAAGGCCGGTGGACAGTATATGGCTACACCTTC.

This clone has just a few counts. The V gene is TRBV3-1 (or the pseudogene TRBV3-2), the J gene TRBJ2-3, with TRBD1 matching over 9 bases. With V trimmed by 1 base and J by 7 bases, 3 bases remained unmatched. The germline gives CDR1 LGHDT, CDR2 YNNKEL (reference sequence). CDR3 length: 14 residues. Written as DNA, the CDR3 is TGTGCCAGCAGCCAAGTTGGGACAGGGAATACGCAGTATTTT. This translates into CASSQVGTGNTQYF.

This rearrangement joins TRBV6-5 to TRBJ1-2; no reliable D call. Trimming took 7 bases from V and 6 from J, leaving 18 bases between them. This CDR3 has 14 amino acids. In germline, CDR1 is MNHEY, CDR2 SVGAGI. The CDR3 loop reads CASTTTHLENGYTF. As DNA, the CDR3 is TGTGCCAGCACTACTACTCACTTAGAAAATGGCTACACCTTC.

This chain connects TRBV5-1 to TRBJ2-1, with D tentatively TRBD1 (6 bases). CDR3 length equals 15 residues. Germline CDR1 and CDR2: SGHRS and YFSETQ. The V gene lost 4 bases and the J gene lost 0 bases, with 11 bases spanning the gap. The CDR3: CASSQQGSSYNEQFF. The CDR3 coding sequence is TGCGCCAGCAGCCAACAGGGCTCCTCCTACAATGAGCAGTTCTTC.

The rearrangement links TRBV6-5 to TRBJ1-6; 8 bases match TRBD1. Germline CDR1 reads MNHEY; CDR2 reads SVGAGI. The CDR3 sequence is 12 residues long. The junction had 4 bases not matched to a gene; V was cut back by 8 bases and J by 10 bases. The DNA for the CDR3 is TGTGCCAGCGACAGGGGTGGCTCACCCCTCCACTTT. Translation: CASDRGGSPLHF.

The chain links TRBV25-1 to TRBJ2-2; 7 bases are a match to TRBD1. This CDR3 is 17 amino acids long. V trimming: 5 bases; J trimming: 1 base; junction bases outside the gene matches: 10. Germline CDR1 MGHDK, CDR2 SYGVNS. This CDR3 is CASSRSRDSLNTGELFF. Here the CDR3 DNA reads TGTGCCAGCAGTCGATCCCGGGACAGCCTGAACACCGGGGAGCTGTTTTTT.

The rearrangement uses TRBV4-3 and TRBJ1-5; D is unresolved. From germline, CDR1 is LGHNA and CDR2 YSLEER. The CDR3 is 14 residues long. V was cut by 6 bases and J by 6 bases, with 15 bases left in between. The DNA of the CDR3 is TGCGCCAGCAGTCTTACGGGAGGTGCTCAGCCCCAGCATTTT. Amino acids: CASSLTGGAQPQHF.

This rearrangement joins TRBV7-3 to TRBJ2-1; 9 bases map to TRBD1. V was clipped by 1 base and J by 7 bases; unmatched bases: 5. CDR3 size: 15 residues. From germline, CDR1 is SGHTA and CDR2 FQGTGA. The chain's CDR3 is CASSLRGQGWNEQFF. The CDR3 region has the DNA TGTGCCAGCAGCTTAAGAGGACAGGGGTGGAATGAGCAGTTCTTC.

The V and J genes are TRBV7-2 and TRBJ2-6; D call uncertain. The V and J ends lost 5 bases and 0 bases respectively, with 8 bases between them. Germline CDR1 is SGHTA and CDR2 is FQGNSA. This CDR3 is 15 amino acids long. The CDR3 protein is CASSPANSGANVLTF. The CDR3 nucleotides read TGTGCCAGCAGCCCCGCGAACTCTGGGGCCAACGTCCTGACTTTC.

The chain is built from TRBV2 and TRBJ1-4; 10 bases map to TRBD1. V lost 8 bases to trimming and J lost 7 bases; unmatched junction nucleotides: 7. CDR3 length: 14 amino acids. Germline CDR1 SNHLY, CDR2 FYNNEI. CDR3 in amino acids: CASLDRGRTEKLFF. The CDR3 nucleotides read TGTGCCAGCCTAGACAGGGGGCGCACTGAAAAACTGTTTTTT.

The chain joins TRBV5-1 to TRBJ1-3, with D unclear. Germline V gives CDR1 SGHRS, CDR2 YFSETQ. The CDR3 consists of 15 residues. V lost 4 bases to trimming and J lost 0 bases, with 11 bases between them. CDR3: CASSPGSGSGNTIYF. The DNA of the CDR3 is TGCGCCAGCAGCCCGGGGTCAGGCTCTGGAAACACCATATATTTT.

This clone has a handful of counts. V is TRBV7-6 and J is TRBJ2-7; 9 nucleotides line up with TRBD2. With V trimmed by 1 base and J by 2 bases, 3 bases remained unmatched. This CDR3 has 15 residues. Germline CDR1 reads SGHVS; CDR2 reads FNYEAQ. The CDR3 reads CASSLEASGAYEQYF. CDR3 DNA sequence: TGTGCCAGCAGCTTAGAGGCTAGCGGGGCCTACGAGCAGTACTTC.

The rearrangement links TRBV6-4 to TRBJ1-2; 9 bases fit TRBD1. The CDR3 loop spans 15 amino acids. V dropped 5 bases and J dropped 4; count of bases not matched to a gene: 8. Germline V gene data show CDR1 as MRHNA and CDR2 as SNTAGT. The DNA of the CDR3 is TGTGCCAGCAGTTTCGGGACAGGGTTGGGCTATGGCTACACCTTC. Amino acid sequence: CASSFGTGLGYGYTF.

In DNA, the CDR3 is TGTGCCAGCAGCTTAGGAGGACATTGGACAGATACGCAGTATTTT. It yields the protein CASSLGGHWTDTQYF. The rearrangement links TRBV7-6 to TRBJ2-3; D possibly corresponds to TRBD1 (5 bases). This CDR3 has 15 amino acids. Germline CDR1 SGHVS, CDR2 FNYEAQ. Deletions cut 1 base from V and 3 bases from J, with 11 bases between.

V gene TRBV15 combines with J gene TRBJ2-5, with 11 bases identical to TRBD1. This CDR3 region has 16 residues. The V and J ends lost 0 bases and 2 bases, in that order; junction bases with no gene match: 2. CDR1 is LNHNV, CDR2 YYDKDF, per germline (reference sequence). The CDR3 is CATSREGQGAQETQYF. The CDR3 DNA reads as TGTGCCACCAGCAGAGAAGGACAGGGGGCTCAAGAGACCCAGTACTTC.

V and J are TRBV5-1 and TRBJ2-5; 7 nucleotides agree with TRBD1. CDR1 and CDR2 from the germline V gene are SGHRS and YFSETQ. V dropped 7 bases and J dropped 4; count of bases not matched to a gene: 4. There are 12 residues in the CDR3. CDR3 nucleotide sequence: TGCGCCAGCGGACCAGGGGGAGAGACCCAGTACTTC. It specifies CASGPGGETQYF.

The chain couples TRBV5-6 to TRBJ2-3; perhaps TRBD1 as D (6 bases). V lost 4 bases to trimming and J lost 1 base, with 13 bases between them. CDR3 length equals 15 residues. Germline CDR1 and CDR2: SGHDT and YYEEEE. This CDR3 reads CASSPGRTGTDTQYF. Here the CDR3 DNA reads TGTGCCAGCAGCCCCGGGCGGACAGGCACAGATACGCAGTATTTT.

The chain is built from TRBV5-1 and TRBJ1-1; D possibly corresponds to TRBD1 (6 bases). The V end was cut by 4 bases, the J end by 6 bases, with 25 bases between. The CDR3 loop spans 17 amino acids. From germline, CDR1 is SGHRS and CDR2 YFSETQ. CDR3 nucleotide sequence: TGCGCCAGCAGCGGGAGCCTGGGGGGGCCCCGACCCCCTGAAGCTTTCTTT. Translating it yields CASSGSLGGPRPPEAFF.

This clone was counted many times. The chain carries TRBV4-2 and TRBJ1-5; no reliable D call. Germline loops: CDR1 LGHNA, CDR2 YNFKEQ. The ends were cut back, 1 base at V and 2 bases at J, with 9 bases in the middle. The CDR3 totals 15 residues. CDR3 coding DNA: TGTGCCAGCAGCCAAGTACAGAGTGGCAATCAGCCCCAGCATTTT. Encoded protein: CASSQVQSGNQPQHF.

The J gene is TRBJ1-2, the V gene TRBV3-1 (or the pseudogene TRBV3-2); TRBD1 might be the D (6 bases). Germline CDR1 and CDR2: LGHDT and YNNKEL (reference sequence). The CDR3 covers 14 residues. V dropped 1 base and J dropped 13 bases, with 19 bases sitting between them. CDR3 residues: CASSQVSAGDTTTF. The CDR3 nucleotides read TGTGCCAGCAGCCAAGTATCCGCAGGGGATACGACCACCTTC.

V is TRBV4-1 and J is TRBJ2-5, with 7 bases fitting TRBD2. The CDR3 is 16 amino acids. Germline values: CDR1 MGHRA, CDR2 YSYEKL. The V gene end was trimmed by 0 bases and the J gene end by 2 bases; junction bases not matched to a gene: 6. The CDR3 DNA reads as TGCGCCAGCAGCCAAGAGCAGGGAGGGTGGCAAGAGACCCAGTACTTC. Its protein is CASSQEQGGWQETQYF.

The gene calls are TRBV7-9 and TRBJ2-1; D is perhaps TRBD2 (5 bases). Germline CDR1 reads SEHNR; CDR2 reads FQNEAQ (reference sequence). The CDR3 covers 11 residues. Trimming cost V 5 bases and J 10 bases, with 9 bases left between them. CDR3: CASSEEEEQFF. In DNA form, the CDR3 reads TGTGCCAGCAGCGAGGAGGAAGAGCAGTTCTTC.